The next 23 T cell receptor beta chains were all read from a single sample in a study of early T cells in non-severe SARS-CoV-2 infection. One entry per CDR3 protein, called by TCRdb with MiXCR from the 5' RACE reads. This sample carries just over 60,000 distinct CDR3 sequences, about 9.9% of them seen once, and the ten largest clones take over 0.95%. Sequenced sample: whole blood. The source of these receptors is an adult who was a healthcare worker with PCR-confirmed SARS-CoV-2 infection or an uninfected control (not recorded which).

This clonotype was detected a few times. The CDR3 region has the DNA TGCGCCAGCAGCTTGGTTGGGACAGAAGAGACCCAGTACTTC. Protein product: CASSLVGTEETQYF. The rearrangement links TRBV5-1 to TRBJ2-5, with 7 bases matching TRBD1. Trimming took 0 bases from V and 3 from J; bases not matched to a gene: 2. The CDR3 contains 14 residues. Germline V gene sequence: CDR1 SGHRS, CDR2 YFSETQ.

The CDR3 loop reads CSARTGLGSYEQYV. In DNA form, the CDR3 reads TGCAGTGCCCGGACAGGGTTGGGATCCTACGAGCAGTACGTC. The V call is TRBV20-1, the J call TRBJ2-7; 8 bases are shared with TRBD1. CDR1 and CDR2 (germline): DFQATT, SNEGSKA (reference sequence). The CDR3 has 14 residues. With 6 bases clipped from V and 1 base from J, the junction kept 8 bases outside the gene matches.

This clonotype was found a few times. This chain joins TRBV2 and TRBJ2-3; D is possibly TRBD1 (6 bases). Germline V gene data show CDR1 as SNHLY and CDR2 as FYNNEI. The CDR3 covers 14 residues. V was cut by 4 bases and J by 2 bases, with 10 bases left in between. The CDR3 DNA is TGTGCCAGCAGTGCCCAGGGGCACACAGATACGCAGTATTTT. As protein: CASSAQGHTDTQYF.

This clonotype was detected only a few times. The chain couples TRBV7-8 to TRBJ2-3; 7 positions match TRBD2. CDR3 length: 17 amino acids. Germline V CDR1 and CDR2: SGHVS, FQNEAQ. J gave up 4 bases and V 5 bases, and 15 bases lay outside the gene matches. Here the CDR3 DNA reads TGTGCCAGCAGCCCACAACCACCAGCGGGGATGGCAGATACGCAGTATTTT. Its translation: CASSPQPPAGMADTQYF.

The chain employs TRBV7-2 and TRBJ2-1; D possibly corresponds to TRBD1 (6 bases). This CDR3 is 18 amino acids long. Trimming stripped 2 bases from V and 1 base from J, with 18 bases between. Germline V gene lookup returns CDR1 SGHTA and CDR2 FQGNSA. In DNA form, the CDR3 reads TGTGCCAGCAGCTTATACAGGGTGTTAGCCAAATCCTACAATGAGCAGTTCTTC. It is translated as CASSLYRVLAKSYNEQFF.

The J gene is TRBJ2-3, the V gene TRBV5-1, with D hard to call. The ends were cut back, 4 bases at V and 1 base at J, with 7 bases in the middle. The CDR3 contains 13 residues. Germline V CDR1 and CDR2: SGHRS, YFSETQ. CDR3 sequence: CASSPDRTDTQYF. CDR3 nucleotide sequence: TGCGCCAGCAGCCCGGACCGCACAGATACGCAGTATTTT.

This clonotype was counted only a few times. The rearrangement joins TRBV6-9 to TRBJ1-1; the D gene is possibly TRBD1 (6 bases). V dropped 8 bases and J dropped 5 bases, with 15 bases sitting between them. This CDR3 has 13 amino acids. Germline V gene data show CDR1 as MNHGY and CDR2 as SVAAGI. DNA of the CDR3: TGTGCCAGCCAACTTGGGGGCGAGACTGAAGCTTTCTTT. Translating gives CASQLGGETEAFF.

This clonotype has a count of ten or more. The genes are TRBV29-1 and TRBJ1-1, with TRBD1 as a possible D gene (5 bases). This CDR3 has 11 amino acids. The germline V and J ends were trimmed by 5 bases and 4 bases, with 8 bases remaining between them. The V gene's germline CDR1 is SQVTM and CDR2 ANQGSEA. CDR3: CSVQGSTEAFF. The CDR3 region has the DNA TGCAGCGTTCAGGGTTCCACTGAAGCTTTCTTT.

This clonotype was seen at least ten times. The rearrangement links TRBV4-2 to TRBJ2-2; possibly TRBD1 for D (5 bases). From germline, CDR1 is LGHNA and CDR2 YNFKEQ. The length of the CDR3 is 16 residues. Trimming stripped 3 bases from V and 6 bases from J, with 17 bases between. CDR3 DNA: TGTGCCAGCAGCCAGGGGCCCCCCGGCAATCCCGGGGAGCTGTTTTTT. This sequence encodes CASSQGPPGNPGELFF.

About this clonotype: The missing conserved phenylalanine or tryptophan at the end of this CDR3 makes a read error likely. The genes are TRBV12-3 or TRBV12-4 and TRBJ2-3, with TRBD2 as a possible D gene (5 bases). V lost 7 bases and J 3 bases, leaving 14 bases between the germline ends. This CDR3 comprises 14 residues. CDR3 coding DNA: TGTGCCAGCACCCGGGGTCAGGTGACAGATACGCAGTATTTA. It translates to CASTRGQVTDTQYL.

This clonotype was seen a few times. V and J are TRBV18 and TRBJ1-4, with 10 bases aligning to TRBD1. The CDR3 sequence is 15 residues long. Germline CDR1 and CDR2: KGHSH and LQKENI. Trimming removed 4 bases from V and 7 bases from J; junction bases left unmatched: 6. The CDR3 nucleotides are TGTGCCAGCTCACTTGACCGGGACAGGGGTGAAAAACTGTTTTTT. Translating gives CASSLDRDRGEKLFF.

This clonotype was seen many times. The chain recombines TRBV12-5 with TRBJ2-1, with 8 nucleotides matching TRBD1. V gave up 3 bases and J gave up 8 bases; unmatched junction bases: 6. This CDR3 is built from 14 residues. Germline loops: CDR1 LGHNT, CDR2 FRNRAP. Here the CDR3 reads CASGFSDRGDEQFF. In nucleotides, the CDR3 is TGTGCTAGTGGTTTTAGTGACAGGGGAGATGAGCAGTTCTTC.

This CDR3 reads CASSPQGDYGYTF. CDR3 nucleotides: TGTGCCAGCAGCCCACAGGGGGACTATGGCTACACCTTC. V gene TRBV6-1 combines with J gene TRBJ1-2; 8 bases line up with TRBD1. The length of the CDR3 is 13 residues. The V and J ends lost 6 bases and 3 bases, in that order; junction bases with no gene match: 3. Germline CDR1 reads MNHNS; CDR2 reads SASEGT.

This clonotype was detected only a few times. The chain has TRBV7-9 and TRBJ2-3; either TRBD1 or TRBD2 may fit D (5 bases each). The length of the CDR3 is 14 residues. Germline assignment: CDR1 SEHNR and CDR2 FQNEAQ (reference sequence). The V end was cut by 2 bases, the J end by 5 bases, with 11 bases between. CDR3 amino acids: CASSLTQGRDTQYF. Here the CDR3 DNA reads TGTGCCAGCAGCTTAACCCAGGGACGAGATACGCAGTATTTT.

This clonotype turned up a few times. The V call is TRBV9, the J call TRBJ2-3; 7 nucleotides line up with TRBD2. Germline-derived CDR1 and CDR2 are SGDLS and YYNGEE. Trimming removed 2 bases from V and 4 bases from J; junction bases left unmatched: 4. The CDR3 totals 14 residues. The CDR3 region has the DNA TGTGCCAGCAGCGTGCGTCGGGGGGCAGATACGCAGTATTTT. The encoded protein is CASSVRRGADTQYF.

The chain joins TRBV7-7 to TRBJ2-7, with 7 bases fitting TRBD1. Germline lookup yields CDR1 SSHAT and CDR2 FNYEAQ (reference sequence). This CDR3 has 14 residues. The junction had 6 bases not matched to a gene; V was cut back by 0 bases and J by 7 bases. The CDR3 nucleotides are TGTGCCAGCAGCTTAGCGGGACAGTTGATAGAGCAGTACGTC. The encoded protein is CASSLAGQLIEQYV.

The table lists this clonotype with many counts. The gene calls are TRBV19 and TRBJ2-1; 7 nucleotides match TRBD2. Germline-derived CDR1 and CDR2 are LNHDA and SQIVND (reference sequence). With V trimmed by 7 bases and J by 1 base, 4 bases remained unmatched. The CDR3 runs to 14 residues. CDR3 in amino acids: CASTSGDSYNEQFF. The CDR3 DNA is TGTGCCAGTACTAGCGGCGATTCCTACAATGAGCAGTTCTTC.

This chain links TRBV21-1 with TRBJ2-3; the table's D gene call, TRBD1, was not cross checked with the DNA. TRBV21-1 is flagged as a pseudogene. This CDR3 is built from 15 residues. CDR3 nucleotides: TGTGCCAGCAGCGGACAGGGGGCCTTAACAGATACGCAGTATTTT. It translates to CASSGQGALTDTQYF.

The chain is built from TRBV12-3 or TRBV12-4 and TRBJ2-3, with 11 bases identical to TRBD2. With 6 bases clipped from V and 2 bases from J, the junction kept 7 bases outside the gene matches. This CDR3 has 16 residues. Written as DNA, the CDR3 is TGTGCCAGCAGCCAACTAGCGGGGGCGACCACAGATACGCAGTATTTT. Translation: CASSQLAGATTDTQYF.

J is TRBJ2-1 and V is TRBV19; 12 positions agree with TRBD2. CDR3 length: 19 amino acids. J gave up 0 bases and V 4 bases, and 10 bases lay outside the gene matches. Germline V gene lookup returns CDR1 LNHDA and CDR2 SQIVND (reference sequence). CDR3 sequence: CASSRPGTSGLRSYNEQFF. The CDR3 DNA reads as TGTGCCAGTAGTAGACCCGGGACTAGCGGGCTCCGCTCCTACAATGAGCAGTTCTTC.

This clonotype was counted only a few times. The chain joins TRBV6-1 to TRBJ1-6; D call uncertain. The CDR3 covers 16 residues. Per the germline V gene, CDR1 is MNHNS and CDR2 is SASEGT. Trimming took 3 bases from V and 0 from J, leaving 9 bases between them. The chain's CDR3 is CASSDLRSSYNSPLHF. DNA for the CDR3: TGTGCCAGCAGTGATCTTAGGAGCTCCTATAATTCACCCCTCCACTTT.

The chain employs TRBV4-2 and TRBJ2-2; 8 bases match TRBD2. V was pared by 1 base and J by 5 bases, with 21 bases of the junction left unmatched. CDR1 and CDR2 from the germline V gene are LGHNA and YNFKEQ. The CDR3 length is 21 residues. CDR3 in amino acids: CASSQASPGTSGGAGTGELFF. CDR3 in DNA: TGTGCCAGCAGCCAAGCCAGCCCCGGGACTAGTGGGGGGGCCGGTACCGGGGAGCTGTTTTTT.

This clonotype was observed at least ten times. The chain combines TRBV2 with TRBJ1-2; TRBD1 matches at 7 bases. V shed 5 bases and J 8 bases; nucleotides not matched to a gene: 14. Germline lookup yields CDR1 SNHLY and CDR2 FYNNEI. CDR3 length: 15 residues. This chain's CDR3 is CASSRISGTAEGYTF. In DNA form, the CDR3 reads TGTGCCAGCAGTAGAATATCCGGGACAGCAGAAGGCTACACCTTC.